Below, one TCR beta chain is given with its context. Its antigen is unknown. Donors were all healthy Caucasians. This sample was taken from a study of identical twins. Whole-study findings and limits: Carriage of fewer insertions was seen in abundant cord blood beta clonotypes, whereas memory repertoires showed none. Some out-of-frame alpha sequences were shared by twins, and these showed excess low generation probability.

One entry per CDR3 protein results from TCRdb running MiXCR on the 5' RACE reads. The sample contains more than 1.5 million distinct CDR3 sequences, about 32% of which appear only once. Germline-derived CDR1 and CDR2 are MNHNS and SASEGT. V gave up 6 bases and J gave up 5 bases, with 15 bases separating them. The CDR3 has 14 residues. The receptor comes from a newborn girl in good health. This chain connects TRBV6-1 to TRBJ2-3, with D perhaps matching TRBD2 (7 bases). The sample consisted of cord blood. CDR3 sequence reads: CASRIGGPGDTQYF. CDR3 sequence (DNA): TGTGCCAGCAGAATCGGGGGGCCGGGAGATACGCAGTATTTT.